These T cell receptor beta chains were read from a single sample in a study of T cells after yellow fever vaccination. TCRdb processed the 5' RACE reads anew with MiXCR; each CDR3 protein has one entry. Among 120,000 to 150,000 distinct CDR3 sequences listed, 7.7% were seen once. Sequenced material: CD4+ T cells sorted from PBMCs, taken 5 days after the yellow fever booster vaccination. All receptors come from a young man who received the YFV17D yellow fever vaccine. Both conserved end residues are part of each CDR3. Each record gives: D gene, V gene, clone size, J gene, CDR3 DNA, CDR3 protein. The D gene is left open where the match is weak. Not all rows give a size; the values are once, few, many and, for expanded clones, a class.

d_gene: .; v_gene: TRBV5-5; abundance: few; j_gene: TRBJ1-5; CDR3nt: TGTGCCAGTAATCTCGGTCCCCGGGCCAATCAGCCCCAGCATTTT; CDR3aa: CASNLGPRANQPQHF
d_gene: TRBD1; v_gene: TRBV7-2; abundance: many; j_gene: TRBJ1-5; CDR3nt: TGTGCCAGCAGCTTCGGGGACAGAAATCAGCCCCAGCATTTT; CDR3aa: CASSFGDRNQPQHF
d_gene: TRBD2; v_gene: TRBV5-1; abundance: few; j_gene: TRBJ2-2; CDR3nt: TGCGCCAGCAGCTCCGTCGCGGGAGGGGCCGCCGGGGAGCTGTTTTTT; CDR3aa: CASSSVAGGAAGELFF
d_gene: .; v_gene: TRBV5-1; abundance: many; j_gene: TRBJ2-2; CDR3nt: TGCGCCAGCAGCTTGGTAGGGGAGGCCACCGGGGAGCTGTTTTTT; CDR3aa: CASSLVGEATGELFF
d_gene: .; v_gene: TRBV4-2; abundance: many; j_gene: TRBJ1-5; CDR3nt: TGTGCCAGCAGCCAAGGGGGGGGGTCCAACAGTAATCAGCCCCAGCATTTT; CDR3aa: CASSQGGGSNSNQPQHF
d_gene: .; v_gene: TRBV7-8; abundance: .; j_gene: TRBJ1-2; CDR3nt: TGTGCCAGCAGCTTAGGGAGAGGGCCGAACTATGGCTACACCTTC; CDR3aa: CASSLGRGPNYGYTF
d_gene: .; v_gene: TRBV29-1; abundance: many; j_gene: TRBJ1-5; CDR3nt: TGCAGCGTTGGCGGGGCCCCTGGGCAGCCCCAGCATTTT; CDR3aa: CSVGGAPGQPQHF
d_gene: .; v_gene: TRBV20-1; abundance: many; j_gene: TRBJ2-1; CDR3nt: TGCAGTGCTAGTTTAGGGGGACCTCGCTCCTACAATGAGCAGTTCTTC; CDR3aa: CSASLGGPRSYNEQFF
d_gene: .; v_gene: TRBV5-6; abundance: many; j_gene: TRBJ2-3; CDR3nt: TGTGCCAGCAGCTCTCGGATCAGGGCAGATACGCAGTATTTT; CDR3aa: CASSSRIRADTQYF
d_gene: TRBD1; v_gene: TRBV6-5; abundance: few; j_gene: TRBJ1-2; CDR3nt: TGTGCCACTGGACAGGATATGGGCTACACCTTC; CDR3aa: CATGQDMGYTF
d_gene: TRBD1; v_gene: TRBV11-2; abundance: many; j_gene: TRBJ2-1; CDR3nt: TGTGCCAGCAGCCTGGACAGGGACAATGAGCAGTTCTTC; CDR3aa: CASSLDRDNEQFF
d_gene: .; v_gene: TRBV30; abundance: .; j_gene: TRBJ1-4; CDR3nt: TGTGCCTGGAGTGTTGGAGGGCCCTTTAATGAAAAACTGTTTTTT; CDR3aa: CAWSVGGPFNEKLFF
d_gene: .; v_gene: TRBV20-1; abundance: many; j_gene: TRBJ2-1; CDR3nt: TGCAGTGTCGGCGGGGCCTACAATGAGCAGTTCTTC; CDR3aa: CSVGGAYNEQFF
d_gene: TRBD2; v_gene: TRBV29-1; abundance: many; j_gene: TRBJ2-1; CDR3nt: TGCAGCGTTCAGACTAGCGCCTCGTACAATGAGCAGTTCTTC; CDR3aa: CSVQTSASYNEQFF
d_gene: TRBD1; v_gene: TRBV7-2; abundance: many; j_gene: TRBJ2-2; CDR3nt: TGTGCCAGCAGCTCGTCCCGGGACAGGAACGGGGAGCTGTTTTTT; CDR3aa: CASSSSRDRNGELFF
d_gene: .; v_gene: TRBV5-1; abundance: many; j_gene: TRBJ2-5; CDR3nt: TGCGCCAGCGGTCCGACTGGTTTCCAAGAGACCCAGTACTTC; CDR3aa: CASGPTGFQETQYF
d_gene: TRBD1; v_gene: TRBV12-3/TRBV12-4; abundance: many; j_gene: TRBJ1-3; CDR3nt: TGTGCCAGCAACCCAACCAGGGGGCTTGGAGGAAACACCATATATTTT; CDR3aa: CASNPTRGLGGNTIYF